Below, 11 T cell receptor beta chains from the same sample are listed, as sequenced in a study of cytomegalovirus exposure and HLA in healthy donors. PCR primers comprised 60 Vbeta and 13 Jbeta primers. Generated by immunoSEQ multiplex PCR, the TCRdb table keeps only in-frame clones and is missing some. Counted here are over 150,000 clones, more than 70% occurring once; the ten biggest clones make up roughly 1.4%. Material: PBMCs. The receptors stem from a man aged 55 to 70 in good health and CMV-seronegative.

This rearrangement joins TRBV6-6 to TRBJ2-3, with 9 nucleotides matching TRBD2. Germline CDR1 is MNHNY and CDR2 is SVGAGI (reference sequence). This CDR3 has 15 residues. The trim removed 5 bases at V and 3 bases at J, leaving 6 bases unmatched. In nucleotides, the CDR3 is TGTGCCAGCAGTAGTGGGGCGGGGGGGACAGATACGCAGTATTTT. Its translation is CASSSGAGGTDTQYF.

This chain links TRBV11-2 with TRBJ2-6; no reliable D call. Germline CDR1 reads SGHAT; CDR2 reads FQNNGV. V dropped 5 bases and J dropped 0 bases, with 8 bases sitting between them. The CDR3 has 15 amino acids. CDR3 nucleotide sequence: TGTGCCAGCAGCCCGGGTAGCTCTGGGGCCAACGTCCTGACTTTC. Amino acids: CASSPGSSGANVLTF.

The sample holds a few counts of this clone. This rearrangement joins TRBV19 to TRBJ1-1; D might be TRBD1 (5 bases). V was cut by 2 bases and J by 5 bases, with 12 bases left in between. The CDR3 is 14 residues long. The germline CDR1 and CDR2 sequences are LNHDA and SQIVND (reference sequence). The CDR3 coding sequence is TGTGCCAGTAGTATACAGGGTGTTGCAACTGAAGCTTTCTTT. Residues: CASSIQGVATEAFF.

This clone was observed a few times. The rearrangement uses TRBV4-3 and TRBJ2-7, with 8 positions matching TRBD1. This CDR3 is 16 amino acids long. Germline assignment: CDR1 LGHNA and CDR2 YSLEER. The V gene end was trimmed by 0 bases and the J gene end by 2 bases; junction bases not matched to a gene: 6. DNA for the CDR3: TGCGCCAGCAGCCAAGAGGACAGGGTAGAAACCTACGAGCAGTACTTC. Protein sequence: CASSQEDRVETYEQYF.

The chain combines TRBV5-4 with TRBJ1-3; 8 nucleotides match TRBD1. Trimming at V came to 3 bases and at J to 2 bases, leaving 7 bases not matched to a gene. The CDR3 totals 16 residues. The germline V gene has CDR1 SGHNT and CDR2 YYREEE (reference sequence). The CDR3, as DNA: TGTGCCAGCAGCTCAACGACAGGGGTTCCTGGAAACACCATATATTTT. Amino acids: CASSSTTGVPGNTIYF.

The rearrangement joins TRBV4-3 to TRBJ1-3; TRBD1 matches 8 bases. Germline CDR1 reads LGHNA; CDR2 reads YSLEER. CDR3 size: 17 residues. J was trimmed by 4 bases and V by 0 bases; bases with no gene match: 8. The CDR3 DNA reads as TGCGCCAGCAGCCAAGATTGGACAGGGATGACGGGAAACACCATATATTTT. Protein: CASSQDWTGMTGNTIYF.

The gene calls are TRBV7-3 and TRBJ1-2; 10 positions match TRBD1. The CDR3 totals 15 residues. Germline V CDR1 and CDR2: SGHTA, FQGTGA. After removal of 1 base from V and 8 bases from J, the junction contained 7 bases not matched to a gene. CDR3 DNA: TGTGCCAGCAGCTTAAATCCGGGACAGGGGTTCGGCTACACCTTC. This codes for CASSLNPGQGFGYTF.

The rearrangement links TRBV5-1 to TRBJ2-7; 9 nucleotides line up with TRBD2. Germline assignment: CDR1 SGHRS and CDR2 YFSETQ. The CDR3 has 15 residues. J was trimmed by 2 bases and V by 5 bases; bases with no gene match: 8. DNA of the CDR3: TGCGCCAGCAGTTTGCTAGCGGGACCACCCTACGAGCAGTACTTC. This encodes CASSLLAGPPYEQYF.

J is TRBJ1-5 and V is TRBV19, with TRBD1 matching 7 bases. Germline lookup yields CDR1 LNHDA and CDR2 SQIVND (reference sequence). Unmatched junction bases numbered 9, after V lost 6 bases and J lost 7 bases. The CDR3 sequence is 14 residues long. The CDR3 DNA is TGTGCCAGTAGGGCGGGACAGTCTGGGCAGCCCCAGCATTTT. Protein: CASRAGQSGQPQHF.

The chain recombines TRBV6-5 with TRBJ1-1; no firm D call. The CDR3 sequence is 15 residues long. V lost 0 bases and J 5 bases, leaving 13 bases between the germline ends. Germline assignment: CDR1 MNHEY and CDR2 SVGAGI. The CDR3, as DNA: TGTGCCAGCAGTTACTCCCGGGAGGGCGGGACTGAAGCTTTCTTT. Protein: CASSYSREGGTEAFF.

The chain carries TRBV28 and TRBJ2-7; tentatively, D is TRBD1 (6 bases). The germline V gene has CDR1 MDHEN and CDR2 SYDVKM. CDR3 length equals 12 residues. Between the trimmed V and J ends, which lost 6 bases and 5 bases, there was a span of 11 bases. CDR3 amino acids: CASSLNRDEQYF. CDR3 bases: TGTGCCAGCAGCCTCAACAGGGACGAGCAGTACTTC.